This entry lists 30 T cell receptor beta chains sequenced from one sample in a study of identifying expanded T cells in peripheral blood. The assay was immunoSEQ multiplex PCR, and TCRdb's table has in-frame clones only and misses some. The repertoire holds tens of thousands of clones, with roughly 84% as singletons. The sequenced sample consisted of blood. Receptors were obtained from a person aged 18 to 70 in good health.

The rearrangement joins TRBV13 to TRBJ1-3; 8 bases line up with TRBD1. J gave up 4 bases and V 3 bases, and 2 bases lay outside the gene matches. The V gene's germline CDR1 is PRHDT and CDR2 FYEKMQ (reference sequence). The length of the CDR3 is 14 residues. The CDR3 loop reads CASSFGQGGNTIYF. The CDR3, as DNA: TGTGCCAGCAGCTTTGGACAGGGCGGAAACACCATATATTTT. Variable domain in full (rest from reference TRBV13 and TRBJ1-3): AAGVIQSPRHLIKEKRETATLKCYPIPRHDTVYWYQQGPGQDPQFLISFYEKMQSDKGSIPDRFSAQQFSDYHSELNMSSLELGDSALYFCASSFGQGGNTIYFGEGSWLTVV.

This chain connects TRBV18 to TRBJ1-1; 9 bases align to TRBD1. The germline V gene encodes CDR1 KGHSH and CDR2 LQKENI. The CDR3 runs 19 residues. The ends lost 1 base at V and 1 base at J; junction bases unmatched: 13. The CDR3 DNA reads TGTGCCAGCTCACCACTTAGGTCGGGACAGGGCGGTGAGAACACTGAAGCTTTCTTT. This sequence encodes CASSPLRSGQGGENTEAFF.

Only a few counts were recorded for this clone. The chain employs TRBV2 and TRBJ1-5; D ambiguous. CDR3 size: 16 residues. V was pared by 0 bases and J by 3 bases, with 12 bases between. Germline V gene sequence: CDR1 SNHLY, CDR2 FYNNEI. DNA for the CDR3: TGTGCCAGCAGTGAAGCCCGCGGGGTGTTCAATCAGCCCCAGCATTTT. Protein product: CASSEARGVFNQPQHF.

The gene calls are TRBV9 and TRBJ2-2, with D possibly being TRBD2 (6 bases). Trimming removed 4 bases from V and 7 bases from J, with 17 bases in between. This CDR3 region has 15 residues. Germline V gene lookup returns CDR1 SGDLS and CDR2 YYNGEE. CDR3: CASSPPGGLGGELFF. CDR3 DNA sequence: TGTGCCAGCAGCCCCCCCGGGGGTCTCGGCGGGGAGCTGTTTTTT.

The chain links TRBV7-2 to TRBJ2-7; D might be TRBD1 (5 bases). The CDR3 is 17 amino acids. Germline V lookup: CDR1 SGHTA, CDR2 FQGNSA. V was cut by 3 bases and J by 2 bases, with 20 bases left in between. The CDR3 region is CASSFTHSWTSPYEQYF. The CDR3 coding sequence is TGTGCCAGCAGCTTTACCCATTCTTGGACATCACCCTACGAGCAGTACTTC. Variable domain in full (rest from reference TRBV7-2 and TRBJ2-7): GAGVSQSPSNKVTEKGKDVELRCDPISGHTALYWYRQSLGQGLEFLIYFQGNSAPDKSGLPSDRFSAERTGGSVSTLTIQRTQQEDSAVYLCASSFTHSWTSPYEQYFGPGTRLTVT.

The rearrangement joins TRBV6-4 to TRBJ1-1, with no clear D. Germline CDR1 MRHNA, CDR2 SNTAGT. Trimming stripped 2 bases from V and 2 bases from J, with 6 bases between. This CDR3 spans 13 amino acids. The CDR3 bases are TGTGCCAGCAGTGACCGACAAAACACTGAAGCTTTCTTT. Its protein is CASSDRQNTEAFF.

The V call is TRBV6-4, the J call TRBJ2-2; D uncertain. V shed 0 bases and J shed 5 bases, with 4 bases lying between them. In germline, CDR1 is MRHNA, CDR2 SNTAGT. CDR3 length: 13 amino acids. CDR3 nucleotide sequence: TGTGCCAGCAGTGACTCCGAGACCGGGGAGCTGTTTTTT. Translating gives CASSDSETGELFF.

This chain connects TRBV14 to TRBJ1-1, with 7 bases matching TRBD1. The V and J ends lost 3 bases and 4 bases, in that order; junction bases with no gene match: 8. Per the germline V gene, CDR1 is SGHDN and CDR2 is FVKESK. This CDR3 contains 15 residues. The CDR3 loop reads CASSHTGVMGTEAFF. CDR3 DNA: TGTGCCAGCAGCCATACAGGGGTTATGGGCACTGAAGCTTTCTTT.

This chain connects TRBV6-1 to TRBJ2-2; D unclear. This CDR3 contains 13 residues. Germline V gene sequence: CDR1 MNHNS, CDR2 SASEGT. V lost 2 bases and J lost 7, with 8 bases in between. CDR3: CASSEFDVGELFF. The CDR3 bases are TGTGCCAGCAGTGAATTTGACGTCGGGGAGCTGTTTTTT.

The CDR3 nucleotides read TGTGCCAGCAGTGATTCCCTAGCGACGGATGAGCAGTTCTTC. Protein product: CASSDSLATDEQFF. This chain uses TRBV2 with TRBJ2-1; the D gene is possibly TRBD2 (6 bases). The CDR3 length is 14 residues. V dropped 3 bases and J dropped 8 bases, with 14 bases sitting between them. Germline CDR1 SNHLY, CDR2 FYNNEI.

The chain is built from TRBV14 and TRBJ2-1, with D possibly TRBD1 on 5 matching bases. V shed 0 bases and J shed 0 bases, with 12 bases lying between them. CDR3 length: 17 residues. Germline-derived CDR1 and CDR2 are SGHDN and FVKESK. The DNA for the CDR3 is TGTGCCAGCAGCCAAGAACCAGGGCCGAGCTCCTACAATGAGCAGTTCTTC. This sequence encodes CASSQEPGPSSYNEQFF.

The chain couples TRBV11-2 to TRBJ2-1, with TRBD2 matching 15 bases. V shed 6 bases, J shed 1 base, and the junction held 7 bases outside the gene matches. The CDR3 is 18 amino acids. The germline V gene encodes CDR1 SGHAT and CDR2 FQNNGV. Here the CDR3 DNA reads TGTGCCAGCAGTCCGGGACTAGCGGGAGGCATGTCCTACAATGAGCAGTTCTTC. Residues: CASSPGLAGGMSYNEQFF.

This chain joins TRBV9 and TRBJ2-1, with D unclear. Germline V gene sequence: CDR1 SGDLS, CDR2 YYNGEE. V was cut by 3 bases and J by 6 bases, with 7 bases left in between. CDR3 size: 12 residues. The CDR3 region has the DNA TGTGCCAGCAGCGCAAACCTCAATGAGCAGTTCTTC. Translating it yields CASSANLNEQFF. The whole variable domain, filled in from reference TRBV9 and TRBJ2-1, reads DSGVTQTPKHLITATGQRVTLRCSPRSGDLSVYWYQQSLDQGLQFLIQYYNGEERAKGNILERFSAQQFPDLHSELNLSSLELGDSALYFCASSANLNEQFFGPGTRLTVL.

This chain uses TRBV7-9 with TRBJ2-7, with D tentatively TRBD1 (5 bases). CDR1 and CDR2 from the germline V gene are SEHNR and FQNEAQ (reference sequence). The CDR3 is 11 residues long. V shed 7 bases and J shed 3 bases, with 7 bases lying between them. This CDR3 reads CASNQGYEQYF. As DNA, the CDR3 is TGTGCCAGCAATCAGGGCTACGAGCAGTACTTC.

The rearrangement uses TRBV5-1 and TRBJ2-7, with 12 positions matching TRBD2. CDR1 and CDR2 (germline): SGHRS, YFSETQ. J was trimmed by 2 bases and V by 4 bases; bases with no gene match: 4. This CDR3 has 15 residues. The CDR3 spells CASSQGLAGTYEQYF. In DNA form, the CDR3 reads TGCGCCAGCAGCCAGGGACTAGCGGGTACCTACGAGCAGTACTTC.

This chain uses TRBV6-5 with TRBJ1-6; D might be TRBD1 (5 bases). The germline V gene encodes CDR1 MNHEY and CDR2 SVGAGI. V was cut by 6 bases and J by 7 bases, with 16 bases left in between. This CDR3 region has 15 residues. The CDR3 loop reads CASRIRVTGNSPLHF. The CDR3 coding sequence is TGTGCCAGCAGGATCAGGGTGACGGGGAATTCACCCCTCCACTTT.

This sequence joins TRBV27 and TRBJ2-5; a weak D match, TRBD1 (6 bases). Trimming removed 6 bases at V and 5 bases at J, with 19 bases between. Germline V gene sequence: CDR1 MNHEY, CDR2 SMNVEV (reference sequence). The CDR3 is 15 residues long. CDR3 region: CASSSQGDWGETQYF. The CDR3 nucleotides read TGTGCCAGCAGCTCACAGGGTGACTGGGGGGAGACCCAGTACTTC.

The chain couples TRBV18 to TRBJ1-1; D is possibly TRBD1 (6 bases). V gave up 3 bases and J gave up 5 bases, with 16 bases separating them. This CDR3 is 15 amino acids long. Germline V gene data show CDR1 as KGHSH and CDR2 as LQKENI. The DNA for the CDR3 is TGTGCCAGCTCACCCCAACAGGGATTGAGGACTGAAGCTTTCTTT. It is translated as CASSPQQGLRTEAFF.

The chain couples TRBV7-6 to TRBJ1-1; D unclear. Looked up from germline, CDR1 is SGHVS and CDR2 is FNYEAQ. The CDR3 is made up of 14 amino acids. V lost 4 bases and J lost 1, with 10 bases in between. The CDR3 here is CASSSVGQNTEAFF. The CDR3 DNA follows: TGTGCCAGCAGCTCCGTAGGCCAGAACACTGAAGCTTTCTTT.

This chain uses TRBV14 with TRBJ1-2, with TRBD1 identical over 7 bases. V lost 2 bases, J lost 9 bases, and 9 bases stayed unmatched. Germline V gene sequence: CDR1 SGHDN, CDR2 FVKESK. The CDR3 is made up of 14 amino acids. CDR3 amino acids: CASSQHGQATSYTF. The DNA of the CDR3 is TGTGCCAGCAGCCAACACGGACAGGCGACGAGCTACACCTTC. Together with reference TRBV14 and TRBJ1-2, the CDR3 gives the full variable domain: EAGVTQFPSHSVIEKGQTVTLRCDPISGHDNLYWYRRVMGKEIKFLLHFVKESKQDESGMPNNRFLAERTGGTYSTLKVQPAELEDSGVYFCASSQHGQATSYTFGSGTRLTVV.

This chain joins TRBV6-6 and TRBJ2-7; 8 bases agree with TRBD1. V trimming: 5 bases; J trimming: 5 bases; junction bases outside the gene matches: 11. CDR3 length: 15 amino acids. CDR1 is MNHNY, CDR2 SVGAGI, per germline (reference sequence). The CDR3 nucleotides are TGTGCCAGCAGTGACCCCCGGACAGGGTTTCACGAGCAGTACTTC. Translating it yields CASSDPRTGFHEQYF.

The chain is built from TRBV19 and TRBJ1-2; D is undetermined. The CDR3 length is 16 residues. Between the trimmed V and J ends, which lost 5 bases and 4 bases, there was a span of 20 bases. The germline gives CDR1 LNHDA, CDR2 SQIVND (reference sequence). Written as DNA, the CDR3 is TGTGCCAGTAGTCCCTCTGGTAGCCTAAAATCCTATGGCTACACCTTC. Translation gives CASSPSGSLKSYGYTF.

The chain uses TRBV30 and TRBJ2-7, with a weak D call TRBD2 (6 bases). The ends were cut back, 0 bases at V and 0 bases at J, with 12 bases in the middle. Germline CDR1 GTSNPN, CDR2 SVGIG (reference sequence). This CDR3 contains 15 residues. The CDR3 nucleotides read TGTGCCTGGAGTGTAGGGACTGATAGCTCCTACGAGCAGTACTTC. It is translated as CAWSVGTDSSYEQYF.

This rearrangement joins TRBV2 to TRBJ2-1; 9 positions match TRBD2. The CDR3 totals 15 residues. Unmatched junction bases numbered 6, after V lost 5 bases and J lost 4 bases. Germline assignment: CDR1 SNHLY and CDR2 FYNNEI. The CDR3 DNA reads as TGTGCCAGCAGTATAGCGGGAGTGCTATACAATGAGCAGTTCTTC. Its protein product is CASSIAGVLYNEQFF. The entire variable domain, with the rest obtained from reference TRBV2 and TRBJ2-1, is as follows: EPEVTQTPSHQVTQMGQEVILRCVPISNHLYFYWYRQILGQKVEFLVSFYNNEISEKSEIFDDQFSVERPDGSNFTLKIRSTKLEDSAMYFCASSIAGVLYNEQFFGPGTRLTVL.

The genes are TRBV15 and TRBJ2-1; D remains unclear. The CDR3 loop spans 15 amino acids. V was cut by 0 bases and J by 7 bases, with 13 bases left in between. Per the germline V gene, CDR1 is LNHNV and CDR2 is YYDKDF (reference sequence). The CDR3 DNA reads TGTGCCACCAGCAGAGATTTGGCGGATAGGAATGAGCAGTTCTTC. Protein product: CATSRDLADRNEQFF.

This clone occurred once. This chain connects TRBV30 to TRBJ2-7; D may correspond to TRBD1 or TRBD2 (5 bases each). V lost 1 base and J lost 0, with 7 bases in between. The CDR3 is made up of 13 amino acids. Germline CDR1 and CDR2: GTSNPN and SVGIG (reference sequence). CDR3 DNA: TGTGCCTGGAGTGGGGGGACCTCCTACGAGCAGTACTTC. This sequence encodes CAWSGGTSYEQYF.

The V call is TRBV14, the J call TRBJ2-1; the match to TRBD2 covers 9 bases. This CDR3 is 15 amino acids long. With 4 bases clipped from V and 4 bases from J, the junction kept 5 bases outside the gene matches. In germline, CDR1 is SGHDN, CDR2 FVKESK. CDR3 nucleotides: TGTGCCAGCAGCCCCCTGGCGGGGGGGTACAATGAGCAGTTCTTC. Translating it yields CASSPLAGGYNEQFF. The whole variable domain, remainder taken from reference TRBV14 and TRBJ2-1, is EAGVTQFPSHSVIEKGQTVTLRCDPISGHDNLYWYRRVMGKEIKFLLHFVKESKQDESGMPNNRFLAERTGGTYSTLKVQPAELEDSGVYFCASSPLAGGYNEQFFGPGTRLTVL.

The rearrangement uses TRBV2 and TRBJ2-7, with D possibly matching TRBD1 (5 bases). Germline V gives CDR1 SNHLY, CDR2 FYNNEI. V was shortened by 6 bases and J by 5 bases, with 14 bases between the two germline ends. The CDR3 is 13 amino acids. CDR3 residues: CASSNQGAHEQYF. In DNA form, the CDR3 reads TGTGCCAGCAGCAATCAAGGGGCCCACGAGCAGTACTTC.

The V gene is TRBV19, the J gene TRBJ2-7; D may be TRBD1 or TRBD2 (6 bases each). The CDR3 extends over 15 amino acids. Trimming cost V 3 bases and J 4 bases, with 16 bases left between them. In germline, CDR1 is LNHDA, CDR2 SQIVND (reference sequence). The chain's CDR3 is CASSMSGEVRYEQYF. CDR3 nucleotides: TGTGCCAGTAGTATGTCAGGGGAGGTCCGATACGAGCAGTACTTC.

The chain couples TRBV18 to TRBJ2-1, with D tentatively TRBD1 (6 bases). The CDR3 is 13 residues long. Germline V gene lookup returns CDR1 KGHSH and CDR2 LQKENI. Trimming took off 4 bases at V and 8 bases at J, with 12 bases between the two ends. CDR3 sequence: CASSRQGNDEQFF. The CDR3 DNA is TGTGCCAGCTCACGGCAGGGGAACGATGAGCAGTTCTTC.